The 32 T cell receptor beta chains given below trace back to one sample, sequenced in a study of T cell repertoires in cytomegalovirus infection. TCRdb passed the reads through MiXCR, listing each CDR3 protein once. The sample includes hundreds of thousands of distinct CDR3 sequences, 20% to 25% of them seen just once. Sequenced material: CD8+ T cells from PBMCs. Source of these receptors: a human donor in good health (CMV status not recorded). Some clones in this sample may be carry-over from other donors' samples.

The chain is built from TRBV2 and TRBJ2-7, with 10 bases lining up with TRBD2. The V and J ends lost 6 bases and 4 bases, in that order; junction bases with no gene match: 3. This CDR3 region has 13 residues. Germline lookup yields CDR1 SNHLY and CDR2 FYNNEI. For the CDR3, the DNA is TGTGCCAGCAGGAGCGGGGGGGAGTACGAGCAGTACGTC. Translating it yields CASRSGGEYEQYV.

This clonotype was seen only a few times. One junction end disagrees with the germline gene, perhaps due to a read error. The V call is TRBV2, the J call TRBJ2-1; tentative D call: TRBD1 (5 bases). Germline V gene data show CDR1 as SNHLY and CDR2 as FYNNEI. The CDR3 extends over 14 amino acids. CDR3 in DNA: TGTGCCAGCAGTGAAGAGGCAGGGTACAGTGAGCAGTTCTTC. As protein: CASSEEAGYSEQFF.

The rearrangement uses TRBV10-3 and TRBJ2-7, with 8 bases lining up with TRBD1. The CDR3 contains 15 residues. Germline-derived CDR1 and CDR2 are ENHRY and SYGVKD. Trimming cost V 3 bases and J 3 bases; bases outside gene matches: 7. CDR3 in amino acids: CAISEGGTGHYEQYF. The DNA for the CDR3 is TGTGCCATCAGTGAAGGGGGGACAGGACACTACGAGCAGTACTTC.

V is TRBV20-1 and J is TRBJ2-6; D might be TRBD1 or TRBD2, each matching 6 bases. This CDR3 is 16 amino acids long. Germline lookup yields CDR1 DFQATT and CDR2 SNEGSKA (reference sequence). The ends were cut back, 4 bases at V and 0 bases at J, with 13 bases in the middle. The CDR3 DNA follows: TGCAGTGCTATCGGTCGGGGGCACTCTGGGGCCAACGTCCTGACTTTC. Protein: CSAIGRGHSGANVLTF.

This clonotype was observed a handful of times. The CDR3 spells CASSYSSTAGGNTGELFF. CDR3 coding DNA: TGTGCCAGCAGTTACAGTAGTACGGCAGGGGGCAACACCGGGGAGCTGTTTTTT. V gene TRBV6-5 combines with J gene TRBJ2-2; 8 nucleotides align to TRBD1. The CDR3 extends over 18 amino acids. From germline, CDR1 is MNHEY and CDR2 SVGAGI. V lost 2 bases, J lost 2 bases, and 10 bases stayed unmatched.

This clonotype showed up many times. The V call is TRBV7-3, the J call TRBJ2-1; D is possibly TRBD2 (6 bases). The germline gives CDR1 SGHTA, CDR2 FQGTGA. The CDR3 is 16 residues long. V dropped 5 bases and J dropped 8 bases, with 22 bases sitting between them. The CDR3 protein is CASSPAPGTPYDEQFF. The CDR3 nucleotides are TGTGCCAGCAGCCCAGCCCCCGGGACTCCATACGATGAGCAGTTCTTC.

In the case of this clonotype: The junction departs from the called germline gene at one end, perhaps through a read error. CDR3 bases: TGTGCCAGCAGCCCCCCATTGATCTTC. It specifies CASSPPLIF. V and J are TRBV12-3 or TRBV12-4 and TRBJ2-1; D is uncertain. The CDR3 sequence is 9 residues long.

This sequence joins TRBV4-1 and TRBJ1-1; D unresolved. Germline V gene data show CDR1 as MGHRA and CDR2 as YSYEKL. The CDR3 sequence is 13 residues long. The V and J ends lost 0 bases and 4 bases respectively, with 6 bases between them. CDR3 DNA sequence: TGCGCCAGCAGCCAAGAGGAAGTCACTGAAGCTTTCTTT. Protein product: CASSQEEVTEAFF.

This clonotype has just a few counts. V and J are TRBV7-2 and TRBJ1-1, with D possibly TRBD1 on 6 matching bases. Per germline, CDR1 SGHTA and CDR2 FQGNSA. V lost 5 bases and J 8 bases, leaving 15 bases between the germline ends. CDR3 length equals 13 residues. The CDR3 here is CASSSERGGEAFF. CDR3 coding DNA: TGTGCCAGCAGCAGTGAAAGGGGGGGAGAAGCTTTCTTT.

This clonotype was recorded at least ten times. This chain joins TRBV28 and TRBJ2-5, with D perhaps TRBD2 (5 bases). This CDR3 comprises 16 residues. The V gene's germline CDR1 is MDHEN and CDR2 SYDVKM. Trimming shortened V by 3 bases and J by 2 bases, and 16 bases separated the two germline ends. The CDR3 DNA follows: TGTGCCAGCAGTTTCGCGGGCAACAGTCCGCAAGAGACCCAGTACTTC. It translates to CASSFAGNSPQETQYF.

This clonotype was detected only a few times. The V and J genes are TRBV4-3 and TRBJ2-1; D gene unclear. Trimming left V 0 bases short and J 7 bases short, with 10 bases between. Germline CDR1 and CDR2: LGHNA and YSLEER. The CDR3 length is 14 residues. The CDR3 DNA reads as TGCGCCAGCAGCCAAGATTCGTGGGCGAATGAGCAGTTCTTC. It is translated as CASSQDSWANEQFF.

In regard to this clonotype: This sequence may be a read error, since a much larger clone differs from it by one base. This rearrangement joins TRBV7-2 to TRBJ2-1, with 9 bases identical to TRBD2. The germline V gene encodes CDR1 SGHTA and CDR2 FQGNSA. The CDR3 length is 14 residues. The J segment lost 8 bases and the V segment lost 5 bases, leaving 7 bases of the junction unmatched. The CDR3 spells CASSRLADLDEQFF. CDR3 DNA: TGTGCCAGCAGCAGACTAGCGGACCTCGATGAGCAGTTCTTC.

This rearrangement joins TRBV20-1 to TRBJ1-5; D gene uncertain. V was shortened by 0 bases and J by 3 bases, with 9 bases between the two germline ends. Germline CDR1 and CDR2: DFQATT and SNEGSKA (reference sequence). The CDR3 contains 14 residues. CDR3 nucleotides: TGCAGTGCTAGAGATCCAAGGCCCAATCAGCCCCAGCATTTT. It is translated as CSARDPRPNQPQHF.

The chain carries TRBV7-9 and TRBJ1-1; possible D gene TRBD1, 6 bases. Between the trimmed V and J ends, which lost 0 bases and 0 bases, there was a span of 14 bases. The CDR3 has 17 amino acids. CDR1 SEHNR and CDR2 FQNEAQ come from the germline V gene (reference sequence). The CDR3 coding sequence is TGTGCCAGCAGCTTAGCTCGGGACATCTACATGAACACTGAAGCTTTCTTT. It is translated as CASSLARDIYMNTEAFF.

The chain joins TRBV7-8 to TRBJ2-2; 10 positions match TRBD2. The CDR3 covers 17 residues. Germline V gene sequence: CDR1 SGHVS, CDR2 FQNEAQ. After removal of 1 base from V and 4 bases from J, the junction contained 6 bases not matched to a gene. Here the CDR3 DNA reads TGTGCCAGCAGCTTAGATGCCCTAGCGGGGGCCACCGGGGAGCTGTTTTTT. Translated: CASSLDALAGATGELFF.

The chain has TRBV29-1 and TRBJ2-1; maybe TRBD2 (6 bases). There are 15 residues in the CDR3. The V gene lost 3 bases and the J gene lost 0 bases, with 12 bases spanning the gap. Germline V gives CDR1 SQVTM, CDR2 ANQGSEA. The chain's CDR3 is CSVEGGVSSYNEQFF. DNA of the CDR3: TGCAGCGTTGAGGGCGGGGTAAGCTCCTACAATGAGCAGTTCTTC.

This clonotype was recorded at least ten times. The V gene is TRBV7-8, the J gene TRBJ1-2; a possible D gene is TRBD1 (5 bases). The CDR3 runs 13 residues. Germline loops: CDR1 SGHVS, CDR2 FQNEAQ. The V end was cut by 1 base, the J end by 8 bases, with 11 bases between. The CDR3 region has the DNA TGTGCCAGCAGCTTAGGTGGGGCGCAAGGCTACACCTTC. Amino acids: CASSLGGAQGYTF.

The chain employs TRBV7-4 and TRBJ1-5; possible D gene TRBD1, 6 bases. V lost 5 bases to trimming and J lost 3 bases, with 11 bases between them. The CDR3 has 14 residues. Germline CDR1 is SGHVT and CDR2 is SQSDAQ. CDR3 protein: CASSPGETNQPQHF. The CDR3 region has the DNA TGTGCCAGCAGCCCAGGGGAAACCAATCAGCCCCAGCATTTT. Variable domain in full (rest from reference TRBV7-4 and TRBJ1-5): GAGVSQSPRYKVAKRGRDVALRCDSISGHVTLYWYRQTLGQGSEVLTYSQSDAQRDKSGRPSGRFSAERPERSVSTLKIQRTEQGDSAVYLCASSPGETNQPQHFGDGTRLSIL.

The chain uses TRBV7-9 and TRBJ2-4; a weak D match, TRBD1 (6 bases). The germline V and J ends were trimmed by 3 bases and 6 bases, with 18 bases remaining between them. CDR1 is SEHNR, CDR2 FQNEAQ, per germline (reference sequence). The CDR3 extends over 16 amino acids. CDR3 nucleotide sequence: TGTGCCAGCAGCTTTGTAAGCCCGGACAGAGGAAACATTCAGTACTTC. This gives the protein CASSFVSPDRGNIQYF.

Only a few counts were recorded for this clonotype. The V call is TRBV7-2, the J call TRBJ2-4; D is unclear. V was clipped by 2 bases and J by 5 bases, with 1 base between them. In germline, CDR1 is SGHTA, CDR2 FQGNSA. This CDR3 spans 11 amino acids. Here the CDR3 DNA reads TGTGCCAGCAGCTTACAAAACATTCAGTACTTC. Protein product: CASSLQNIQYF.

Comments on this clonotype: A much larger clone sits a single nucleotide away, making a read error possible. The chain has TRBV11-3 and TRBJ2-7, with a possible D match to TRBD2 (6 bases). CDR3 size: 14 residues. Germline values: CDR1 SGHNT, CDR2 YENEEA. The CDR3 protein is CVSSGRDGSYEQYF. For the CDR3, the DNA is TGTGTCAGCAGCGGGCGGGACGGGTCCTACGAGCAGTACTTC.

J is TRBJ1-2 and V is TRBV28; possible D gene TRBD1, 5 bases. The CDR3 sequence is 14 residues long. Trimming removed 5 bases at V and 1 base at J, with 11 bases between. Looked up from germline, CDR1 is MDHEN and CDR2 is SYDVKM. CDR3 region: CASSTRGHNYGYTF. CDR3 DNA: TGTGCCAGCAGTACAAGGGGTCATAACTATGGCTACACCTTC.

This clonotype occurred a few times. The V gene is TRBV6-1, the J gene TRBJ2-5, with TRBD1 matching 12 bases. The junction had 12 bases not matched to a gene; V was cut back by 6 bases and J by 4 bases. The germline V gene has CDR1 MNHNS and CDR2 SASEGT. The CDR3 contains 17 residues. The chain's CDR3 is CASSYLPGQGAGETQYF. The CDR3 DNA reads TGTGCCAGCAGCTACCTACCGGGACAGGGGGCAGGAGAGACCCAGTACTTC.

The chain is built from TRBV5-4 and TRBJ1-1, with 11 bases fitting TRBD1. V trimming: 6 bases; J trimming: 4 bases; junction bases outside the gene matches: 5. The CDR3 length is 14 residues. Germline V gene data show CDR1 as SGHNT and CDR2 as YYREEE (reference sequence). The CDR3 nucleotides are TGTGCCAGCATTCCCGGGACAGGGGGCACTGAAGCTTTCTTT. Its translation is CASIPGTGGTEAFF. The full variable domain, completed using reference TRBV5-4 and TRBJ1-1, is ETGVTQSPTHLIKTRGQQVTLRCSSQSGHNTVSWYQQALGQGPQFIFQYYREEENGRGNFPPRFSGLQFPNYSSELNVNALELDDSALYLCASIPGTGGTEAFFGQGTRLTVV.

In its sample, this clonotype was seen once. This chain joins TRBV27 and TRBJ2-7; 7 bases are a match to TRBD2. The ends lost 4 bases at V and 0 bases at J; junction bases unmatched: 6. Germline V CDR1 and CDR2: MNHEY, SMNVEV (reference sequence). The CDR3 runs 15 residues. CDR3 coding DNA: TGTGCCAGCAGTTACGGGGGGACCAGCTCCTACGAGCAGTACTTC. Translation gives CASSYGGTSSYEQYF.

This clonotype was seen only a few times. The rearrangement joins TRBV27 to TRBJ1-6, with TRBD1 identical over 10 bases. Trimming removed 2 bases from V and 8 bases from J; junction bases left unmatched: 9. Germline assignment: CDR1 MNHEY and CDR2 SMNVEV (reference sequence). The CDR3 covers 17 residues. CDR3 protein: CASSLTGTGARDSPLHF. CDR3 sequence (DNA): TGTGCCAGCAGTTTAACCGGGACAGGGGCTCGGGATTCACCCCTCCACTTT.

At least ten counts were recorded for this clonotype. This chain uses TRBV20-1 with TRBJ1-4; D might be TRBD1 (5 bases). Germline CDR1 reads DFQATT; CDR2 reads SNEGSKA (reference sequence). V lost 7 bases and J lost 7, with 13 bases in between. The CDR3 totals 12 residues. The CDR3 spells CSVDRDLEKLFF. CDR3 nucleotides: TGCAGTGTAGACAGAGACCTTGAAAAACTGTTTTTT.

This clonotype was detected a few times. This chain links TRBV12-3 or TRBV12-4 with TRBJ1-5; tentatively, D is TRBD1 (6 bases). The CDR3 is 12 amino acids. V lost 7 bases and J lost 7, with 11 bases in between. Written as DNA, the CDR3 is TGTGCCAGCAAGATAGGGGGACAGCCCCAGCATTTT. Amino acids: CASKIGGQPQHF.

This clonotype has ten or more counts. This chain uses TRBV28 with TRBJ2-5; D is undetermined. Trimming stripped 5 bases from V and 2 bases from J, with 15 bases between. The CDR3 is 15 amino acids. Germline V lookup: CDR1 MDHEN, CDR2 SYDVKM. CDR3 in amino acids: CASSRTLQFQETQYF. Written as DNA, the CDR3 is TGTGCCAGCAGTCGTACACTACAGTTTCAAGAGACCCAGTACTTC.

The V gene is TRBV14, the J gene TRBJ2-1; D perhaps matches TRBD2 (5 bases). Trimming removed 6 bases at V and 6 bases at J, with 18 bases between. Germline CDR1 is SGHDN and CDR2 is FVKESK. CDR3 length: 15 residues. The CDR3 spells CASRSGTRTFNEQFF. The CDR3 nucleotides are TGTGCCAGCAGAAGTGGAACTAGAACCTTCAATGAGCAGTTCTTC.

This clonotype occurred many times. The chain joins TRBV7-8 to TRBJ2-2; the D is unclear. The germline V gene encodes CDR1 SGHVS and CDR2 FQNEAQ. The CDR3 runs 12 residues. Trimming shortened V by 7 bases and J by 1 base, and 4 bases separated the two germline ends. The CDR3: CASTMNTGELFF. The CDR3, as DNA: TGTGCCAGCACCATGAACACCGGGGAGCTGTTTTTT.

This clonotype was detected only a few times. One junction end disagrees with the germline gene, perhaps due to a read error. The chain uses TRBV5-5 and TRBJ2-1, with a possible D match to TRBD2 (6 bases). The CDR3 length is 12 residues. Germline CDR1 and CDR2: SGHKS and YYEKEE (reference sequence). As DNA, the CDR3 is TGTGCCAGCACCGCCGGGGGTTATGAGGAGTTCTTC. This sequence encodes CASTAGGYEEFF.